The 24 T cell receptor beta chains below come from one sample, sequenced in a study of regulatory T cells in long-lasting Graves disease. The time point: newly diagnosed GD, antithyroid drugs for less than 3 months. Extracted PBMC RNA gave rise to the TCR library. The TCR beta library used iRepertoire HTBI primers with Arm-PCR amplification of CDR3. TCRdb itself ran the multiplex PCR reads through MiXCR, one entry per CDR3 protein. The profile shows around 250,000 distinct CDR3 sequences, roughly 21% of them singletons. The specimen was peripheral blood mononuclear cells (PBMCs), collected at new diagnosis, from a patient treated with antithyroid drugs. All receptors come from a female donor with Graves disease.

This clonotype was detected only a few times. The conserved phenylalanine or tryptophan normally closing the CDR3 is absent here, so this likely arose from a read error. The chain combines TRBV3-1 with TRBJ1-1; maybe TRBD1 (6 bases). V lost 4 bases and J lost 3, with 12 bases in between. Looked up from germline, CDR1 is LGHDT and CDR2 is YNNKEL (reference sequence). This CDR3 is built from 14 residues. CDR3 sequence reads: CASSLRGADTEAFL. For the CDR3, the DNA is TGTGCCAGCAGCCTTCGGGGGGCGGACACTGAAGCTTTCCTT.

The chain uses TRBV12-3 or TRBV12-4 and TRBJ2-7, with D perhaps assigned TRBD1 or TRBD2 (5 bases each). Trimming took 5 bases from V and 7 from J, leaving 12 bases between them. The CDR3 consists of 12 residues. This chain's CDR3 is CASSMQGGEQYF. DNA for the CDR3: TGTGCCAGCAGTATGCAGGGCGGGGAGCAGTACTTC.

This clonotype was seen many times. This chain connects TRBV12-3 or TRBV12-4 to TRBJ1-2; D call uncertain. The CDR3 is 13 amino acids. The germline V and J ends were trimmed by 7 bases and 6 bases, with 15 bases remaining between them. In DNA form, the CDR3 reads TGTGCCAGCAAGGCAGGCCTATATCATGGCTACACCTTC. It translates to CASKAGLYHGYTF.

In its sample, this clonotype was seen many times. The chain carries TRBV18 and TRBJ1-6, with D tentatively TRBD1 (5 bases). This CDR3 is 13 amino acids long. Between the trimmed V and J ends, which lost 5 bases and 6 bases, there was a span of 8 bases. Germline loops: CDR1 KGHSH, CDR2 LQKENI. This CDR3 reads CASSEGFNSPLHF. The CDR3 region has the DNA TGTGCCAGCTCAGAGGGGTTTAATTCACCCCTCCACTTT.

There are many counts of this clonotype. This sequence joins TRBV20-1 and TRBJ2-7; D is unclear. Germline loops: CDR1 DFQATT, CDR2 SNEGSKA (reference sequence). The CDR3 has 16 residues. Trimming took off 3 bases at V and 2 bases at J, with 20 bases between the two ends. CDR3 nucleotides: TGCAGTGCTAGCAACAGCCGCGGAAATATAGCCTACGAGCAGTACTTC. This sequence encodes CSASNSRGNIAYEQYF.

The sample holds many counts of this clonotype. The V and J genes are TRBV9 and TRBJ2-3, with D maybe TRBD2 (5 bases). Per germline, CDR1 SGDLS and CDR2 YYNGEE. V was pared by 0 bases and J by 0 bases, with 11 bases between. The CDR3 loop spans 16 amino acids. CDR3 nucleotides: TGTGCCAGCAGCGTAGGACTAACCGCTAGCACAGATACGCAGTATTTT. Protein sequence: CASSVGLTASTDTQYF.

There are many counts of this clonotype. Here the CDR3 reads CSVVAGGRETQYF. DNA for the CDR3: TGCAGCGTTGTAGCGGGGGGGCGAGAGACCCAGTACTTC. This rearrangement joins TRBV29-1 to TRBJ2-5; 11 bases agree with TRBD2. V was pared by 4 bases and J by 4 bases, with 2 bases of the junction left unmatched. CDR1 SQVTM and CDR2 ANQGSEA come from the germline V gene. CDR3 length: 13 residues.

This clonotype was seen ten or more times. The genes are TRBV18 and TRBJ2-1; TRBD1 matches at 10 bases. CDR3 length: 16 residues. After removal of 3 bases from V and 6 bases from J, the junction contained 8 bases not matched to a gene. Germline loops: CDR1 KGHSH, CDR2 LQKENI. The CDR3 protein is CASSPSPRQGANEQFF. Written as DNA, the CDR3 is TGTGCCAGCTCACCGTCACCCCGACAGGGGGCCAATGAGCAGTTCTTC. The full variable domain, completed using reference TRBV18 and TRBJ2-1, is NAGVMQNPRHLVRRRGQEARLRCSPMKGHSHVYWYRQLPEEGLKFMVYLQKENIIDESGMPKERFSAEFPKEGPSILRIQQVVRGDSAAYFCASSPSPRQGANEQFFGPGTRLTVL.

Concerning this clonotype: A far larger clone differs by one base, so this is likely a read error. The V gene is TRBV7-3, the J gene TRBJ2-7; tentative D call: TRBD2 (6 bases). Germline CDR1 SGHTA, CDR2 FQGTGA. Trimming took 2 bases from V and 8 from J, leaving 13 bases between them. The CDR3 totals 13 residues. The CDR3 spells CASSLGGAYKQYF. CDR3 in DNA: TGTGCCAGCAGCTTAGGAGGGGCGTACAAGCAGTACTTC.

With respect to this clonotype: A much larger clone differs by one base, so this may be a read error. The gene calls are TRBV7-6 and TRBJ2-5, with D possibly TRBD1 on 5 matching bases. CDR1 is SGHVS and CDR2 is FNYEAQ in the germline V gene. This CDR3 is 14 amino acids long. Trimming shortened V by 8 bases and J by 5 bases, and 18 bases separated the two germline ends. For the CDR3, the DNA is TGTGCCAGCGGCTCATTAGGGGTAGGCGAGACCCAGTACTTC. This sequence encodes CASGSLGVGETQYF.

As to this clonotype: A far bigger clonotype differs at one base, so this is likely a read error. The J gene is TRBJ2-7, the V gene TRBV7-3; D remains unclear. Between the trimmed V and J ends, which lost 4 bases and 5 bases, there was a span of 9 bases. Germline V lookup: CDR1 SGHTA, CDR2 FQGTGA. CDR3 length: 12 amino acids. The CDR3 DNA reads TGTGCCAGCAGCTGCGGTCCCCACGAGCAGTACTTC. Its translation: CASSCGPHEQYF.

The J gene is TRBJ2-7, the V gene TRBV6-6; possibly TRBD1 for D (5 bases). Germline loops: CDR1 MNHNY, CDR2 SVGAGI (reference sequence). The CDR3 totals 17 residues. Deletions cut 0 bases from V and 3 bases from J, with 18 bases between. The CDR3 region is CASSYSGLSGQIYEQYF. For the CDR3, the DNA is TGTGCCAGCAGTTACTCGGGTCTGTCCGGACAAATCTACGAGCAGTACTTC.

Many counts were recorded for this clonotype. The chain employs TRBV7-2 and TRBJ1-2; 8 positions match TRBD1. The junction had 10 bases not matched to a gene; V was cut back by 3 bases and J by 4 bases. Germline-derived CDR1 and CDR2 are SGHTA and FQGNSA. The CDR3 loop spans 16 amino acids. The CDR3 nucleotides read TGTGCCAGCAGCTTGTCAATCAGCGGACAGGGCTATGGCTACACCTTC. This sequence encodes CASSLSISGQGYGYTF.

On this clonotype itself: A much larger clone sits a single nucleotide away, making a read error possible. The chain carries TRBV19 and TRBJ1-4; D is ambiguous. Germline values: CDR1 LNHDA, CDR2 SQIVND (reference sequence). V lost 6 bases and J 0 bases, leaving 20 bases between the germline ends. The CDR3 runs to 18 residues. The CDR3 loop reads CASRTGHDPDPTNEKLFF. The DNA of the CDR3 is TGTGCCAGTAGGACGGGTCATGATCCAGATCCAACTAATGAAAAACTGTTTTTT.

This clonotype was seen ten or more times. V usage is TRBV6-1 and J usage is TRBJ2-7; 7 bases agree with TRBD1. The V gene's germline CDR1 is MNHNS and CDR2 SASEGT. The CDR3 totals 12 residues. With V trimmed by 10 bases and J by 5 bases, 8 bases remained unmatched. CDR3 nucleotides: TGTGCCACAAGGACAGGACCCGACGAGCAGTACTTC. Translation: CATRTGPDEQYF.

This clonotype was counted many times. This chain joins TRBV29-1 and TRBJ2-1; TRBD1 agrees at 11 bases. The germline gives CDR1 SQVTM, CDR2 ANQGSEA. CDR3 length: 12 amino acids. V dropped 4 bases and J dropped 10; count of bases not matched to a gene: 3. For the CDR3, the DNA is TGCAGCGTTGGAGGGACAGGGGGAGAGCAGTTCTTC. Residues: CSVGGTGGEQFF.

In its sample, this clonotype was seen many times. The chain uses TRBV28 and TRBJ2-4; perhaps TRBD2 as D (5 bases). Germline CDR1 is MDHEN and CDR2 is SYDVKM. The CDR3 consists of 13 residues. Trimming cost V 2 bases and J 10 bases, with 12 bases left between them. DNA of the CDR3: TGTGCCAGCAGTTTAGGTCCCGGCGGGATTCAGTACTTC. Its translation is CASSLGPGGIQYF.

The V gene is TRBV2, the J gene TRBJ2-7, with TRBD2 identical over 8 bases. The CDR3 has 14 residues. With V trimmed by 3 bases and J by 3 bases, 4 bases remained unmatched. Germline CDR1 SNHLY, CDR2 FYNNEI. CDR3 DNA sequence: TGTGCCAGCAGTGATTCGGGGGGGGGCTACGAGCAGTACTTC. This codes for CASSDSGGGYEQYF. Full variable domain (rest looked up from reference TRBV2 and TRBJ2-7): EPEVTQTPSHQVTQMGQEVILRCVPISNHLYFYWYRQILGQKVEFLVSFYNNEISEKSEIFDDQFSVERPDGSNFTLKIRSTKLEDSAMYFCASSDSGGGYEQYFGPGTRLTVT.

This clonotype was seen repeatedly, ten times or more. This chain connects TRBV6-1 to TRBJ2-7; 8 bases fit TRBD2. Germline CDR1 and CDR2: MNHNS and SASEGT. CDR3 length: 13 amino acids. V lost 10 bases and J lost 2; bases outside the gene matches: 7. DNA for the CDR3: TGTGCCACCGTCAGCGGGAGTGCCTACGAGCAGTACTTC. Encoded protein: CATVSGSAYEQYF.

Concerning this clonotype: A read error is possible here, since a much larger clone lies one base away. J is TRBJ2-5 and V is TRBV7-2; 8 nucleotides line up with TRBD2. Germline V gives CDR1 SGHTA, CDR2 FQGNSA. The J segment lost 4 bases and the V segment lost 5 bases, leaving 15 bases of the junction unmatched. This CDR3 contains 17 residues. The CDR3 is CASSGSLTAGVLETQYF. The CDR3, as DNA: TGTGCCAGCAGCGGGTCGTTGACAGCGGGGGTTCTAGAGACCCAGTACTTC.

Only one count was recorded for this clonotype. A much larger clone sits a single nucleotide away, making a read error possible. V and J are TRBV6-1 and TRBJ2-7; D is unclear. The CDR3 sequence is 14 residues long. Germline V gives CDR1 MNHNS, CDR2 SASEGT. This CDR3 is CDSSRAVSSYEQYF. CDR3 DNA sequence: TGTGACAGCAGTCGGGCCGTTAGCTCCTACGAGCAGTACTTC.

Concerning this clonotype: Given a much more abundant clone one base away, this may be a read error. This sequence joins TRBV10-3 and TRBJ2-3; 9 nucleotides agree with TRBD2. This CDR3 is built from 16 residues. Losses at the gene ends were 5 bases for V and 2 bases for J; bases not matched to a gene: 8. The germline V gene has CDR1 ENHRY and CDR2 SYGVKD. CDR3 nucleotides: TGTGCCATCAGTCGAATAGCGGGGGCTTCCACAGATACGCAGTATTTT. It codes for CAISRIAGASTDTQYF.

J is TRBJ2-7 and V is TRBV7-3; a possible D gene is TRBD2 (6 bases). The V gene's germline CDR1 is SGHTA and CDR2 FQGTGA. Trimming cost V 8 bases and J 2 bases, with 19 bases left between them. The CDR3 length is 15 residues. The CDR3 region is CASSEMGGVPYEQYF. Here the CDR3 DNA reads TGTGCCAGCTCAGAAATGGGGGGAGTGCCCTACGAGCAGTACTTC.

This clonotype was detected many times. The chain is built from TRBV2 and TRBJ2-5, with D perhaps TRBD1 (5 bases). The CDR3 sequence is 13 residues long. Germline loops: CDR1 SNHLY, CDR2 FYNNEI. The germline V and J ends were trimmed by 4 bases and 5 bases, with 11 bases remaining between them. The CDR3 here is CASSAGFWETQYF. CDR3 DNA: TGTGCCAGCAGTGCAGGGTTTTGGGAGACCCAGTACTTC.